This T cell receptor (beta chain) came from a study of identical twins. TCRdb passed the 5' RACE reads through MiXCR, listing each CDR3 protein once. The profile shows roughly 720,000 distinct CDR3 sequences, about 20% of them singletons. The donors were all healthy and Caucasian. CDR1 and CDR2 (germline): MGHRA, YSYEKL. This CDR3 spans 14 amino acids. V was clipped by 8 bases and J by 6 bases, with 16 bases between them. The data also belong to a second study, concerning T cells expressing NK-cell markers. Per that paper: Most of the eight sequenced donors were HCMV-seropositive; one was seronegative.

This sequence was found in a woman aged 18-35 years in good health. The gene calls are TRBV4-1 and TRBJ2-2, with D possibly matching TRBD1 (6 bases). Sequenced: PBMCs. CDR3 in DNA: TGCGCCAGCCTCGGGATAGAGGGGGCCGGGGAGCTGTTTTTT. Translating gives CASLGIEGAGELFF.